This T cell receptor (beta chain) derives from a study of a mutant IDH1 vaccine in newly diagnosed glioma. Overall study context: Sex distribution of treated patients was about 62% male and around 38% female; mean age was 40.4 years. Patients arrived already treated with radiotherapy, temozolomide, or both, most having had both.

For this clone: Its specificity is not known.

Stated time point: week 47, end of study. Vaccination comprised doses that each held 300 ug of mutant IDH1 20-mer peptide, plus topical imiquimod. Eight vaccinations were given in weeks 1, 3, 5, 7, 11, 15, 19 and 23. The donors had new WHO grade 3 or 4 astrocytomas; these were IDH1-mutant and ATRX-lost. The method was immunoSEQ multiplex PCR; TCRdb's version includes in-frame clones alone and lacks a portion of them. The sample consists of about 32,000 clones, about 92% of them appearing once. Trimming took off 6 bases at V and 6 bases at J, with 15 bases between the two ends. Per germline, CDR1 MNHEY and CDR2 SMNVEV (reference sequence). This CDR3 region has 14 residues.

The sequenced sample was PBMCs, obtained from a glioma patient whose treatment included an IDH1 peptide vaccine. The chain links TRBV27 to TRBJ1-5; maybe TRBD1 (6 bases). The receptor comes from a man in his forties with glioma. CDR3 loop: CASRGTGWIQPQHF. The CDR3 DNA reads TGTGCCAGCAGGGGAACAGGGTGGATTCAGCCCCAGCATTTT.